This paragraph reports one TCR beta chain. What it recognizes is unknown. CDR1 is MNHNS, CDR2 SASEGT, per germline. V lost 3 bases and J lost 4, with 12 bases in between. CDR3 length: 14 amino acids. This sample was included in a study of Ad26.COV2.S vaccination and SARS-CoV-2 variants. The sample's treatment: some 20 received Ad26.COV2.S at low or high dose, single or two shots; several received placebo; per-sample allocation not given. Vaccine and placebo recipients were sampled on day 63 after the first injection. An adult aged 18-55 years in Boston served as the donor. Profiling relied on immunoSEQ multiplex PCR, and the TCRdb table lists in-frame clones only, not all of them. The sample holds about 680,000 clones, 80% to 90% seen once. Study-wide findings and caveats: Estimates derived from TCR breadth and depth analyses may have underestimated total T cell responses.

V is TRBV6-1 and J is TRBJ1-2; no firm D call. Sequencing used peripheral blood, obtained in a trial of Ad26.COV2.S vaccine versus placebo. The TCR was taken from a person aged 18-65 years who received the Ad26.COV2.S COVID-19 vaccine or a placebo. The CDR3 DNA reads TGTGCCAGCAGTGATGCGGGCCCCGGCTATGGCTACACCTTC. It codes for CASSDAGPGYGYTF.